What follows is one T cell receptor beta chain and its context. Its antigen is unknown. Per-base qualities were not stored, and no clone one base away is much larger. The data originate from a study of identical twins (dated by TCRdb to about 2016). About the full investigation: To test whether fetal clonotypes persist, the study used deep sequencing on TCR alpha and beta repertoires from monozygotic twins, unrelated adults of various ages, and cord blood. To rule out contamination, replicate twin experiments were performed at different times with different library preparation protocols. What the research found in general, with its limitations: In monozygotic twins, recombination models systematically underestimated out-of-frame TCR alpha sharing, but the models matched the sharing seen between unrelated individuals. Excess twin sharing in beta out-of-frame sequences was weaker because fewer shared sequences lowered the signal-to-noise ratio. Abundant cord blood beta clonotypes carried fewer insertions; young adult naive repertoires showed a weaker similar trend, while memory repertoires showed none. Invariant T cells such as MAIT and iNKT could partly confound zero-insertion analyses, though diverse VJ usage argued against this for most clonotypes. Compared with coincidental sharing between unrelated individuals, out-of-frame TCR alpha sequences shared between twins had an excess of sequences with low generation probability. Because the same donors could not be followed over many years, conclusions were based on cross-sectional statistical analysis.

Its CDR3 holds 12 amino acids, cysteine through phenylalanine. Kept here is only the CDR3 DNA, which spans 36 bases and is read in frame from base 1. The germline V gene (reference sequence) provides CDR1 DFQATT and CDR2 SNEGSKA. Cut back by 2 bases and 7 bases, the V and J ends lie 11 bases apart. Every donor in the study was a healthy Caucasian. The twin cohort consisted of three pairs of female monozygotic twins, all aged about 18 to 29 years. Peripheral blood mononuclear cells were used as the source from which RNA for TCR libraries was isolated. Preparation of the library involved 5' RACE. The run used an Illumina HiSeq 2000. A universal primer binding site was introduced by template switching, and a unique molecular identifier was present in the final cDNA, enabling accurate counting of TCR cDNA molecules. Specific primers in the conserved constant-segment region were used to synthesize first-strand cDNA for TCR alpha and beta chains. To control for contamination, each cDNA library was double barcoded with a SMART-Mk sample barcode plus Illumina barcodes. TruSeq adapter sequences along with Illumina sample barcodes were introduced in two successive PCR steps. Sequencing of the TCR alpha and beta cDNA libraries was done on the Illumina HiSeq platform using custom primers. The paper's processing steps were these. Unique molecular identifiers were extracted from raw reads with MiGEC, and CDR3 positions were determined with MiXCR. For each individual, recombination models were inferred using an EM algorithm with the repgenHMM and IGoR tools. The analysis of shared clonotypes was done with the tcR package in R, with sharing normalized by the product of cloneset sizes. To study raw recombination without the effects of thymic and clonal selection, out-of-frame nonproductive sequences were analyzed. In-frame beta chains were kept once TCRdb had trimmed the public reads at Q25 with fastp and called clones with MiXCR. Entries are consolidated by CDR3 protein sequence, retaining the most common genes and DNA. TCRdb, rather than the study authors, made the V and J calls. For this sample there are roughly 750,000 distinct CDR3 sequences; about 20% appear just once. Around 4.4% of the sample is taken by the ten largest.

These same data were also listed under a study on T cells expressing NK-cell markers. As the second paper documents: In sorted CD3+CD56+NKG2C+, CD3+CD56+NKG2C- and CD3+CD56-NKG2C+ T-cell subsets from about 8 donors, TCR beta-chain repertoires were profiled. Seven of the eight sequenced donors were HCMV-seropositive and one was HCMV-seronegative. To restrict sorting to alphabetaTCR-expressing T cells, an anti-gammadeltaTCR antibody was added in several experiments. For 6 or 7 donors, the dominant CD3+CD56+NKG2C+ clonotypes were among the top 10 CD8+ clonotypes and accounted for roughly 1.0-8% of CD8+ T cells. Those dominant clonotypes were again the most abundant among CD3+CD56-NKG2C+ cells in several donors, at about 28.3-60.1%. It remained unclear whether the expanded NKG2C-expressing T cell clones were specific for HCMV antigens. The eight sequenced donors were randomly selected healthy volunteers, three men and five women. A commercial ELISA kit detecting HCMV-specific IgG in serum was used to determine HCMV serostatus. For about 6 donors, bulk peripheral blood T-cell repertoires were additionally sequenced from unsorted PBMC. MIGEC handled demultiplexing of the reads and grouping by UMI, while MiTCR was used to assemble and quantify clonotypes. To remove erroneous sequences, TCR cDNA sequences were retained only when supported by two or more reads. Downstream repertoire analysis used the tcR package, and clonotypes were matched across fractions by CDR3 nucleotide sequence plus V segment. VDJmatch was used to annotate antigen specificity against VDJdb, with one amino acid substitution in CDR3 permitted.

The sequence was obtained from a woman aged 18-29 years in good health. The sequencing sample was made of PBMCs. The chain joins TRBV20-1 to TRBJ2-5; the D region possibly corresponds to TRBD2 (7 bases align). The nucleotide sequence is TGCAGTGCTAGAAGGGGGGGTGGGACCCAGTACTTC. The translation is CSARRGGGTQYF.